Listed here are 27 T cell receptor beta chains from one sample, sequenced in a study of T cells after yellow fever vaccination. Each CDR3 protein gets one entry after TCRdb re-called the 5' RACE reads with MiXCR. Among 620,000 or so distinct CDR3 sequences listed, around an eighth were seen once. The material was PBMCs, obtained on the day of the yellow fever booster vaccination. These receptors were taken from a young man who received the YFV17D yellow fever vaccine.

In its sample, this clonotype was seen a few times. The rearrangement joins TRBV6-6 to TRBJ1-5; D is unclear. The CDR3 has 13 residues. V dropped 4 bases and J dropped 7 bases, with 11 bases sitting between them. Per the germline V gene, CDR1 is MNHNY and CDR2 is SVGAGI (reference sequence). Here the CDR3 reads CASSLAKGQPQHF. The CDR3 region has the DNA TGTGCCAGCAGTTTGGCAAAAGGGCAGCCCCAGCATTTT.

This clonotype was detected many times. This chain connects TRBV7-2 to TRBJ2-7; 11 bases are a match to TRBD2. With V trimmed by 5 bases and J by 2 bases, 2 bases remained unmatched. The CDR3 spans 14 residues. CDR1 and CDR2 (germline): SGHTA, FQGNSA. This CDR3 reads CASSTSGSAYEQYF. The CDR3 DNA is TGTGCCAGCAGCACTAGCGGGAGTGCCTACGAGCAGTACTTC.

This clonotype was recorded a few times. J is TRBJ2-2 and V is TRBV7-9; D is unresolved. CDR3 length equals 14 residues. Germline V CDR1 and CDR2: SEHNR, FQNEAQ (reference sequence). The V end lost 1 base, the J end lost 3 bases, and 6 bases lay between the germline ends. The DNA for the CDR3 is TGTGCCAGCAGCTTAGAGGTGTACACCGGGGAGCTGTTTTTT. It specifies CASSLEVYTGELFF.

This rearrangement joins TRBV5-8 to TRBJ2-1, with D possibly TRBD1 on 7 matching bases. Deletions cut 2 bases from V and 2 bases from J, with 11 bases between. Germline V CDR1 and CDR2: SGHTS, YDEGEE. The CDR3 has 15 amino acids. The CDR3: CASSFRGTAYNEQFF. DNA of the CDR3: TGTGCCAGCAGCTTTCGCGGGACAGCCTACAATGAGCAGTTCTTC.

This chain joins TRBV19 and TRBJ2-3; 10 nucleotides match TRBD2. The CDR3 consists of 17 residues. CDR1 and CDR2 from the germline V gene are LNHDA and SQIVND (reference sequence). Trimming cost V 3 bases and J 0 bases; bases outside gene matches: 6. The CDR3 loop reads CASSIPGLARSTDTQYF. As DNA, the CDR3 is TGTGCCAGTAGTATCCCGGGACTAGCGCGTAGCACAGATACGCAGTATTTT.

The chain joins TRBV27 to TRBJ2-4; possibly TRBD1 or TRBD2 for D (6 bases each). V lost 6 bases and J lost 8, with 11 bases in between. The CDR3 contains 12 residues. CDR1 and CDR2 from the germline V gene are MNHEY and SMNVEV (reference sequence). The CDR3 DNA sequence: TGTGCCAGCAGAGGGGGGCCAGACATTCAGTACTTC. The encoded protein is CASRGGPDIQYF.

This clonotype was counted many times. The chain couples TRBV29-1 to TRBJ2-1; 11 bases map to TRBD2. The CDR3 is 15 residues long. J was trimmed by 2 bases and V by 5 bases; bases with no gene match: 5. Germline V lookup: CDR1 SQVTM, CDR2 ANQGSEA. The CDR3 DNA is TGCAGCGTTCGTTTAGCGGGAGGGACCTACAATGAGCAGTTCTTC. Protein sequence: CSVRLAGGTYNEQFF.

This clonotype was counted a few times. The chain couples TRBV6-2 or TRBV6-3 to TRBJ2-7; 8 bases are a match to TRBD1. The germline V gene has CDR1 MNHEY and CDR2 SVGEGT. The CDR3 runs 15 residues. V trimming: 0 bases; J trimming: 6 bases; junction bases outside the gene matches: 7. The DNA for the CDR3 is TGTGCCAGCAGTTACTCAGGGACAGGTCTGGGCGAGCAGTACTTC. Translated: CASSYSGTGLGEQYF.

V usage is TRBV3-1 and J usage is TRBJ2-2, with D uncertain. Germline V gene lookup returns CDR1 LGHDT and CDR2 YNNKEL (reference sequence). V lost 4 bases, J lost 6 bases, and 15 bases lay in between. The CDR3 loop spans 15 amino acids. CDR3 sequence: CASSPPNVWSGELFF. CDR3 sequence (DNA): TGTGCCAGCAGCCCACCCAACGTTTGGTCCGGGGAGCTGTTTTTT.

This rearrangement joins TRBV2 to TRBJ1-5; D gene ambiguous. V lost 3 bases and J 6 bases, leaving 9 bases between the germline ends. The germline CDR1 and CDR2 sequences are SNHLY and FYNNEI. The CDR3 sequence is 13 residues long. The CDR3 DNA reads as TGTGCCAGCAGTGACTACCCTCCTCAGCCCCAGCATTTT. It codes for CASSDYPPQPQHF.

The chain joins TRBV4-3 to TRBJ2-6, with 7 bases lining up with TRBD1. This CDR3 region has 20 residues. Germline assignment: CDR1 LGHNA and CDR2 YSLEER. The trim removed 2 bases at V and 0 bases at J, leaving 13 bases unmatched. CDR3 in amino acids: CASSQIATGAAGSGANVLTF. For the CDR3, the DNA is TGCGCCAGCAGCCAAATCGCAACAGGGGCCGCAGGCTCTGGGGCCAACGTCCTGACTTTC.

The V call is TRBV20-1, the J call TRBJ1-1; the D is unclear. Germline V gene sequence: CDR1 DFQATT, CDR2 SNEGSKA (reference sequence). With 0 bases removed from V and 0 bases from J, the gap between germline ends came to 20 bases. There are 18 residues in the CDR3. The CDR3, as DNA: TGCAGTGCTAGAGAGGTCCCGGGTATCACCAAAATGAACACTGAAGCTTTCTTT. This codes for CSAREVPGITKMNTEAFF.

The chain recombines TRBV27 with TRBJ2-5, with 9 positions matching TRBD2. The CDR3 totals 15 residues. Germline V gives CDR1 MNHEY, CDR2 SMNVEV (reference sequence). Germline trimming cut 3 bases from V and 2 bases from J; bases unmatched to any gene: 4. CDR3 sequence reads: CASSFAGGGQETQYF. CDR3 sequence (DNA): TGTGCCAGCAGTTTTGCGGGGGGGGGTCAAGAGACCCAGTACTTC.

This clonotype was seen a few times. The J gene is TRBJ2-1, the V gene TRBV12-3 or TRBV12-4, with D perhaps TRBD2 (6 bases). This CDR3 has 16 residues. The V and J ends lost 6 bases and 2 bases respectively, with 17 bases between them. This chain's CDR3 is CASSQSGDSPYNEQFF. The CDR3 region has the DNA TGTGCCAGCAGCCAGAGTGGGGACTCGCCCTACAATGAGCAGTTCTTC.

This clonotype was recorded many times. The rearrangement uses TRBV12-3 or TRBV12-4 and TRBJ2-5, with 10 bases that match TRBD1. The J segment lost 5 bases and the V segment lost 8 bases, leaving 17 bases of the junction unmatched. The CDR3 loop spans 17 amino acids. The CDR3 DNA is TGTGCCAGCCAGAAGGGGACAGGGGAAGAGGTCGAGGAGACCCAGTACTTC. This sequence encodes CASQKGTGEEVEETQYF.

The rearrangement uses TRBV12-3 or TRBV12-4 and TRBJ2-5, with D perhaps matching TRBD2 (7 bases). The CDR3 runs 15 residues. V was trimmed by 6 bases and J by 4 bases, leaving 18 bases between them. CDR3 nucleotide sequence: TGTGCCAGCAGGGTTCAGGGAGGGGGACCAGAGACCCAGTACTTC. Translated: CASRVQGGGPETQYF.

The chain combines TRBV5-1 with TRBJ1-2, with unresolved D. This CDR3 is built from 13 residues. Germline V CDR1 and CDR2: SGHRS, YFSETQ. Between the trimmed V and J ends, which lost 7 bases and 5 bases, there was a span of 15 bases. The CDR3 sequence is CASSPKLDYGYTF. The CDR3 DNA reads TGCGCCAGCTCCCCTAAGCTGGATTATGGCTACACCTTC.

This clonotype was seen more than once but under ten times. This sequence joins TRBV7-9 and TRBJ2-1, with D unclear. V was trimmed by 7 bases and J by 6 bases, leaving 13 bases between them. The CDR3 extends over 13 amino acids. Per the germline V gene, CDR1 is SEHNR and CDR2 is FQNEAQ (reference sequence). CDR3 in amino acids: CASTPTSGNEQFF. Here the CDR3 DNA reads TGTGCCAGCACCCCCACCTCGGGCAATGAGCAGTTCTTC.

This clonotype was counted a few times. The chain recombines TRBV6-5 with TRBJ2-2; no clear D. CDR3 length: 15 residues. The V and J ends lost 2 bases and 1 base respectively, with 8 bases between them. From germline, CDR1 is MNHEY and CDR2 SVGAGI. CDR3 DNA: TGTGCCAGCAGTTACGGGTACAGGAACACCGGGGAGCTGTTTTTT. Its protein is CASSYGYRNTGELFF.

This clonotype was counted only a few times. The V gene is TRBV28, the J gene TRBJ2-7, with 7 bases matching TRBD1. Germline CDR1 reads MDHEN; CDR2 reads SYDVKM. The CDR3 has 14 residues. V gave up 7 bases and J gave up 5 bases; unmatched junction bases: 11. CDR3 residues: CASNLQGGRNEQYF. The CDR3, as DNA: TGTGCCAGCAATCTCCAAGGGGGCAGGAACGAGCAGTACTTC.

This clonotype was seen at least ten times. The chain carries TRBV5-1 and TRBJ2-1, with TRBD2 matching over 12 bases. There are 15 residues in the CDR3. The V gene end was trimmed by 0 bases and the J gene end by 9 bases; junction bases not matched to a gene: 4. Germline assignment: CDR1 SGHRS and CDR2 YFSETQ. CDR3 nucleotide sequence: TGCGCCAGCAGCTTGGGACTAGCGGGAGCAGGTGAGCAGTTCTTC. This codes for CASSLGLAGAGEQFF.

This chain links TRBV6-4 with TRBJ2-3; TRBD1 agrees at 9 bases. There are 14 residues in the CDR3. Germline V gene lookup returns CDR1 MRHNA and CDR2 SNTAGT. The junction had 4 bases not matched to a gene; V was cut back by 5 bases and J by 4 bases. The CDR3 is CASSRTGAADTQYF. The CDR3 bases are TGTGCCAGCAGTAGGACAGGGGCAGCAGATACGCAGTATTTT.

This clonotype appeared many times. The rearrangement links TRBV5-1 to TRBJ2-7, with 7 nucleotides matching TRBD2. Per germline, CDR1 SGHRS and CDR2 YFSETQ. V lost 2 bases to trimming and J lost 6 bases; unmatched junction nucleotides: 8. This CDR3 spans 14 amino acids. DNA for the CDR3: TGCGCCAGCAGCTTAGGCGGGAGTAAGATCGAGCAGTACTTC. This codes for CASSLGGSKIEQYF.

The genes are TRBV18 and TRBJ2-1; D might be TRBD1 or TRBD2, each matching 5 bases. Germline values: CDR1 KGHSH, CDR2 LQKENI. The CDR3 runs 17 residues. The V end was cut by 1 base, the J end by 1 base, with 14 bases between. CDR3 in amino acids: CASSPLGATPSYNEQFF. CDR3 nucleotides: TGTGCCAGCTCACCACTCGGGGCCACGCCTTCCTACAATGAGCAGTTCTTC.

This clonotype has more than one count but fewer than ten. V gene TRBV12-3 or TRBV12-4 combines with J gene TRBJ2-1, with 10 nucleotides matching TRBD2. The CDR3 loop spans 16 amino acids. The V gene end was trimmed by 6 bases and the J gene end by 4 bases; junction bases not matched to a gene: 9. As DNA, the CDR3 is TGTGCCAGCAGACTCTCAGCGGGAGGGGGTTACAATGAGCAGTTCTTC. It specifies CASRLSAGGGYNEQFF.

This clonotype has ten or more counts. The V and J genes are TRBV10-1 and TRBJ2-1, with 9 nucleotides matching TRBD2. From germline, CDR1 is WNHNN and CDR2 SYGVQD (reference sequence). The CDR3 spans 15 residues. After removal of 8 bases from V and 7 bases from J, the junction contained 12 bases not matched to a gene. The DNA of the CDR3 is TGCGCCAGCTCCACGACTAGCGGAAGGGAGAATGAGCAGTTCTTC. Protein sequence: CASSTTSGRENEQFF.

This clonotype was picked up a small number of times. The CDR3 bases are TGCGCCAGCAGCCCGGGCCCCAGGGCCCAGAATGGCTACACCTTC. This codes for CASSPGPRAQNGYTF. J is TRBJ1-2 and V is TRBV5-1, with D possibly matching TRBD1 (5 bases). V was shortened by 4 bases and J by 6 bases, with 19 bases between the two germline ends. The CDR3 covers 15 residues. Germline lookup yields CDR1 SGHRS and CDR2 YFSETQ.